The clone carrying this T cell receptor (beta chain) was seen ten or more times. The data were obtained in a study of T cells in Graves' hyperthyroidism and ophthalmopathy. There are 11 residues in the CDR3. CDR1 DFQATT and CDR2 SNEGSKA come from the germline V gene (reference sequence). The CDR3 regions of TCR beta were amplified from RNA transcripts. First-round RT-PCR of the TCR CDR3 relied on the HTBI primer set. From the multiplex PCR reads, TCRdb called clonotypes with MiXCR, one entry per CDR3 protein. This sample has nearly 600,000 distinct CDR3 sequences; 14% occur once, and the top ten carry roughly 6.2%.

The chain has TRBV20-1 and TRBJ2-3; TRBD2 matches at 11 bases. This receptor was identified in a woman aged 25 to 39 with Graves' hyperthyroidism that later progressed to Graves' ophthalmopathy. Sequenced material: blood. The CDR3: CRTSGSDTQYF. CDR3 sequence (DNA): TGCCGTACTAGCGGGAGTGATACGCAGTATTTT.